The T cell receptor beta chain under discussion was sequenced for a study of cytotoxic CD8 clonotypes in ibrutinib-treated CLL. Study context: The cohort had about a dozen relapsed/refractory and approximately 15 treatment-naive patients, 17 to 18 IGHV unmutated. Averaging across samples gave roughly 230,000 productive templates and approximately 87,000 productive rearrangements. Study conclusions and caveats: Age-matched healthy donor levels were exceeded by baseline clonality, which tracked circulating CD8+ T-cell counts.

CDR1 is SNHLY, CDR2 FYNNEI, per germline. The CDR3 has 13 residues. With 7 bases clipped from V and 8 bases from J, the junction kept 8 bases outside the gene matches. The repertoire was sequenced with immunoSEQ multiplex PCR; TCRdb's copy has only in-frame clones and lacks some. The table lists over 150,000 clones, roughly four fifths of them singletons. As input for TCR beta libraries, about 2 micrograms of genomic DNA came from cryopreserved PBMCs. Turning to this clone: Its matching antigen is unknown.

This clonotype originated in a human donor with chronic lymphocytic leukemia. The chain combines TRBV2 with TRBJ2-3, with TRBD2 identical over 8 bases. Material: PBMCs, obtained after 12 months of ibrutinib treatment. CDR3 nucleotide sequence: TGTGCCAGCAATCAGCGGGAGACGATTACGCAGTATTTT. It codes for CASNQRETITQYF.